The 8 T cell receptor beta chains below were found in one sample sequenced in a study of T cell changes during pregnancy in multiple sclerosis. Only in-frame clones appear in the TCRdb table, and some are missing; sequencing was by immunoSEQ multiplex PCR. Of approximately 71,000 clones listed, around 90% are singletons. The material was peripheral blood, obtained in the third trimester of pregnancy. The receptors here all came from a female donor with multiple sclerosis, enrolled in a pregnancy study.

This clone was seen a single time. The V and J genes are TRBV15 and TRBJ2-1; TRBD2 aligns across 10 bases. The CDR3 has 16 residues. Trimming at V came to 5 bases and at J to 8 bases, leaving 12 bases not matched to a gene. CDR1 is LNHNV and CDR2 is YYDKDF in the germline V gene (reference sequence). CDR3: CATSGTSATVGDEQFF. The CDR3 DNA reads TGTGCCACCAGCGGGACTAGCGCCACCGTTGGGGATGAGCAGTTCTTC.

The chain uses TRBV11-3 and TRBJ1-5; D is unresolved. This CDR3 contains 15 residues. V was shortened by 4 bases and J by 2 bases, with 12 bases between the two germline ends. Germline CDR1 and CDR2: SGHNT and YENEEA. The CDR3 loop is CASSSPEAGNQPQHF. In nucleotides, the CDR3 is TGTGCCAGCAGCTCCCCCGAGGCAGGCAATCAGCCCCAGCATTTT.

The rearrangement joins TRBV10-3 to TRBJ1-1, with 10 nucleotides matching TRBD1. Per germline, CDR1 ENHRY and CDR2 SYGVKD. This CDR3 has 15 residues. J lost 3 bases, V lost 6 bases, and 7 bases had no gene match. The CDR3 nucleotides are TGTGCCATCAGGACAGGGGGCTCCTTGGACACTGAAGCTTTCTTT. Amino acid sequence: CAIRTGGSLDTEAFF.

This chain connects TRBV5-1 to TRBJ2-7, with D possibly matching TRBD2 (7 bases). V lost 0 bases to trimming and J lost 3 bases, with 10 bases between them. From germline, CDR1 is SGHRS and CDR2 YFSETQ. The CDR3 is 14 residues long. In nucleotides, the CDR3 is TGCGCCAGCAGCTTGGCAAGGGGGGGCTACGAGCAGTACTTC. Translating it yields CASSLARGGYEQYF.

V and J are TRBV19 and TRBJ2-1; 9 bases fit TRBD2. J was trimmed by 5 bases and V by 4 bases; bases with no gene match: 9. The CDR3 is 16 amino acids. The V gene's germline CDR1 is LNHDA and CDR2 SQIVND (reference sequence). Here the CDR3 reads CASSTDPGLADNEQFF. The CDR3 DNA is TGTGCCAGTAGTACCGACCCGGGACTAGCCGACAATGAGCAGTTCTTC.

The chain is built from TRBV28 and TRBJ2-3; the D gene is possibly TRBD2 (6 bases). Trimming removed 6 bases from V and 13 bases from J, with 17 bases in between. The CDR3 is 12 residues long. In germline, CDR1 is MDHEN, CDR2 SYDVKM. The CDR3, as DNA: TGTGCCAGCAGCGCGGGGACGCATCTGGAGTATTTT. The encoded protein is CASSAGTHLEYF.

V gene TRBV9 combines with J gene TRBJ1-3, with D uncertain. CDR3 length equals 14 residues. Germline lookup yields CDR1 SGDLS and CDR2 YYNGEE. V lost 3 bases and J lost 0, with 7 bases in between. CDR3 in DNA: TGTGCCAGCAGCGCCTACAGCTCTGGAAACACCATATATTTT. Its translation: CASSAYSSGNTIYF.

CDR3 bases: TGTGCCATCAGTTCCGGGACTAGTCTAGATACGCAGTATTTT. Encoded protein: CAISSGTSLDTQYF. This rearrangement joins TRBV10-3 to TRBJ2-3; 8 positions agree with TRBD2. The J segment lost 5 bases and the V segment lost 5 bases, leaving 6 bases of the junction unmatched. The CDR3 totals 14 residues. In germline, CDR1 is ENHRY, CDR2 SYGVKD.